The clone carrying this T cell receptor beta chain was picked up a small number of times. Its antigen remains unknown. The CDR3 is 16 amino acids. V was cut by 2 bases and J by 1 base, with 14 bases left in between. The germline V gene encodes CDR1 SEHNR and CDR2 FQNEAQ (reference sequence). The data are from a study of T cell repertoires in cytomegalovirus infection. On the study more broadly: Used in the study were CMV epitopes, some recently identified and HLA-C-restricted, others well-studied and HLA-B-restricted. Public TCR beta signatures marked donors with CMV infection and the matching HLA. General observations from the study: Pooled public TCR beta family frequency picked out CMV carriers with the relevant HLA. There were HLA-C-restricted CMV-specific TCR beta clonotypes dominating the ex vivo response.

TCRdb passed the reads through MiXCR, listing each CDR3 protein once. Counted here are 80,000 or so distinct CDR3 sequences, roughly a quarter occurring once; the ten biggest clones make up about 50%. The material was CD8+ T cells from cultured PBMCs, obtained from culture after CMV antigen stimulation. The TCR was taken from a human donor in good health (CMV status not recorded). Some clones in this sample may be carry-over from other donors' samples. This chain uses TRBV7-9 with TRBJ1-1, with TRBD1 as a possible D gene (5 bases). The CDR3 DNA is TGTGCCAGCAGCTTACCGGGACGGATCGAGAACACTGAAGCTTTCTTT. Amino acid sequence: CASSLPGRIENTEAFF.